This T cell receptor beta chain is drawn from a study of T-cell reconstitution after alpha-beta-depleted transplantation in children. The authors prepared the TCRbeta library with unique molecular identifiers. TCRdb re-derived calls from the PCR reads in MiXCR, one entry per CDR3 protein. The table records 500,000 or so distinct CDR3 sequences, around a third of them present only once. This clonotype was recorded a few times. CDR3 length: 15 residues. V was shortened by 3 bases and J by 8 bases, with 17 bases between the two germline ends. Germline lookup yields CDR1 SGHKS and CDR2 YYEKEE (reference sequence).

The receptor comes from a human donor who donated a stem cell graft to a child with aplastic anemia. Sequencing was performed on PBMCs from the stem cell graft donor, taken from the stem cell graft. The chain employs TRBV5-5 and TRBJ1-4; D gene unclear. DNA for the CDR3: TGTGCCAGCAGCTCAACGCGGGGAATGGGGGAAAAACTGTTTTTT. This gives the protein CASSSTRGMGEKLFF.